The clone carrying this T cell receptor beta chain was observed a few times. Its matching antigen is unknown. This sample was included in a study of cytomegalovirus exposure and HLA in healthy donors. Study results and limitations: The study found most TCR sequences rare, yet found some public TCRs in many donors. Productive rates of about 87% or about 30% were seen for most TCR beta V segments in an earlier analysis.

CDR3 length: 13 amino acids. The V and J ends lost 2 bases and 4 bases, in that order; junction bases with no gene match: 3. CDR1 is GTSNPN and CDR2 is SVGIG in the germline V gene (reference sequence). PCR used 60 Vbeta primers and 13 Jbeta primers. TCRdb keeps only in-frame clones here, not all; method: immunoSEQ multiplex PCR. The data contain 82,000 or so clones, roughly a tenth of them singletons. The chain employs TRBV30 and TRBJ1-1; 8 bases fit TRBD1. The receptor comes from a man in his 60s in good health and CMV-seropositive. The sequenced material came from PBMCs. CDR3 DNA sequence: TGTGCCTGGAGTCCTACAGGGGGCACTGAAGCTTTCTTT. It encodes CAWSPTGGTEAFF.